These T cell receptor beta chains were read from a single sample in a study of blood T cell repertoires in COVID-19. This table comes from immunoSEQ multiplex PCR, and its TCRdb copy is limited to in-frame clones, with some not included. The data show about 39,000 clones, with approximately 93% seen just once and under 5% held by the top ten. Sequencing was performed on peripheral blood. The source is a human donor with active COVID-19. The donor label of this sample is uncertain. CDR3s include the opening cysteine and the closing phenylalanine or tryptophan.

TRBV6-2/TRBV6-3	TRBJ1-5	CASSYSRGWGGPQHF
TRBV28	TRBJ1-3	CASSLYRGGNGNTIYF
TRBV18	TRBJ2-7	CASSSSRYEQYF
TRBV11-2	TRBJ2-7	CASSLGLAGEGYEQYF
TRBV7-9	TRBJ2-2	CASSLAQVFTGELFF
TRBV19	TRBJ2-5	CASRQVGQETQYF
TRBV4-1	TRBJ1-6	CASSQSKQGASPLHF
TRBV5-6	TRBJ1-2	CASSLTGQGSYGYTF
TRBV28	TRBJ2-1	CASTLRTVSYNEQFF
TRBV19	TRBJ2-3	CASSIDHGGTQYF
TRBV19	TRBJ2-7	CASSIGSGTYEQYF
TRBV3-1/TRBV3-2	TRBJ2-3	CASSQGVGTDTQYF
TRBV2	TRBJ1-1	CASRVQGVSTEAFF
TRBV18	TRBJ2-7	CASSLGTSGEYEQYF
TRBV7-9	TRBJ1-2	CASSTRDRANYGYTF
TRBV6-5	TRBJ1-3	CASSHRGSSGNTIYF
TRBV9	TRBJ2-5	CASSVAAGRKETQYF
TRBV9	TRBJ2-3	CASSVVGGPPSTDTQYF
TRBV6-2/TRBV6-3	TRBJ2-3	CASSYGGTLAPDTQYF
TRBV7-9	TRBJ1-6	CASDGQAGSPLHF
TRBV18	TRBJ2-7	CASSPVTSQSSYEQYF
TRBV5-1	TRBJ1-6	CASSSSGQGMNSPLHF
TRBV5-4	TRBJ1-6	CASTLGGNDSPLHF
TRBV27	TRBJ2-5	CASRLAGVGETQYF
TRBV24-1	TRBJ2-7	CATSDHPGTGSSYEQYF
TRBV7-9	TRBJ1-1	CASSRLGGLNTEAFF
TRBV29-1	TRBJ2-5	CSVKAAGPQETQYF
TRBV29-1	TRBJ2-7	CSGGDTYEQYF
TRBV2	TRBJ2-1	CASLQGTSGPSEQFF
TRBV7-9	TRBJ1-1	CAGAKGNTEAFF
TRBV27	TRBJ1-1	CASSLREVNAEAFF
TRBV12-3/TRBV12-4	TRBJ1-4	CASSPLGGKLFF
TRBV19	TRBJ2-3	CASTTGGPQYF
TRBV6-2/TRBV6-3	TRBJ2-7	CASSSIRLAGDYEQYF
TRBV28	TRBJ2-1	CASSLYGRNHEQFF
TRBV19	TRBJ2-7	CASSPGQGAYEQYF
TRBV20-1	TRBJ1-2	CSAPRPGGYTF
TRBV7-2	TRBJ2-5	CASSPRGFSGVGKETQYF
TRBV19	TRBJ2-3	CASSIASGGADTQYF
TRBV7-9	TRBJ2-5	CASSQGTSGLVTQYF
TRBV24-1	TRBJ2-1	CATSDLNREPSYNEQFF
TRBV7-9	TRBJ2-6	CASSLGVGRAVAGANVLTF
TRBV2	TRBJ1-2	CASSRDRRDYGYTF
TRBV3-1/TRBV3-2	TRBJ2-7	CASSQFLRNRPYEQYF
TRBV2	TRBJ2-3	CASSGTSGGRTDTQYF
TRBV2	TRBJ2-5	CASSGTSGGPYQETQYF
TRBV2	TRBJ2-3	CASRGQLSTDTQYF
TRBV28	TRBJ1-3	CASSLQGGSGNTIYF
TRBV6-5	TRBJ2-1	CASTQGRESYNEQFF
TRBV6-5	TRBJ1-3	CASRPQGAGNTIYF
TRBV7-2	TRBJ2-2	CASSAGTGTIGELFF
TRBV25-1	TRBJ2-7	CASSEPGLTTYEQYF
TRBV11-2	TRBJ2-5	CASSPYPLTGGAEQTQYF
TRBV19	TRBJ1-1	CASSISKNTEAFF
TRBV5-6	TRBJ1-5	CASSFRVSNQPQHF
TRBV4-1	TRBJ1-5	CASSQDPNRAGNQPQHF
TRBV5-1	TRBJ1-2	CASSLTDNYGYTF
TRBV7-7	TRBJ2-5	CASSLLQGAGETQYF
TRBV10-1	TRBJ2-2	CASGRENTGELFF